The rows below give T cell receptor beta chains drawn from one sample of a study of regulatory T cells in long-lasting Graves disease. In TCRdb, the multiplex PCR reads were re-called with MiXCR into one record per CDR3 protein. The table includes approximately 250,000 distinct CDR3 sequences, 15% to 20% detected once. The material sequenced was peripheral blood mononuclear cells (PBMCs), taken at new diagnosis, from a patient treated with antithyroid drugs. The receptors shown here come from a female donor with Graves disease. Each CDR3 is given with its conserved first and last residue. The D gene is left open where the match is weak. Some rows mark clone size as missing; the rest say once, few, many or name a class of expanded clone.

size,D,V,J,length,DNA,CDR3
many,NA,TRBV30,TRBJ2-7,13,TGTGCCACAAGGGAGATCCTCTCCTACGAGCAGTACTTC,CATREILSYEQYF
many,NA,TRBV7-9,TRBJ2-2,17,TGTGCCAGCAGCCCCAGATCAGTCGGAGCGGTCACCGGGGAGCTGTTTTTT,CASSPRSVGAVTGELFF
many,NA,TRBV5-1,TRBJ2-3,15,TGCGCCAGCAGCTCCGGAAGTGGGGGCACAGATACGCAGTATTTT,CASSSGSGGTDTQYF
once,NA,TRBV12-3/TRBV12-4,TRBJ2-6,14,TGTGCCATCCCCCCTAGGTCTGGGGCCAACGTCCTGACTTTC,CAIPPRSGANVLTF
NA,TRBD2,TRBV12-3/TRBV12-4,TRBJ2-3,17,TGTGCCAGCAGTTTATGGCTAGCGGGCGGGGGGGCAGATACGCAGTATTTT,CASSLWLAGGGADTQYF
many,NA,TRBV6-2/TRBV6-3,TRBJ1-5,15,TGTGCCAGCAGCGCGGCTCTTCGTAGCAATCAGCCCCAGCATTTT,CASSAALRSNQPQHF
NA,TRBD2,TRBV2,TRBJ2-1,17,TGTGCCAGCAGCTTAGTCTCTAGCGGGTTTTCCTACAATGAGCAGTTCTTC,CASSLVSSGFSYNEQFF
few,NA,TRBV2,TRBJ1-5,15,TGTGCCAGCAGTGAAAACGTGTATAGCAATCAGCCCCAGCATTTT,CASSENVYSNQPQHF
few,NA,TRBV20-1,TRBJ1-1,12,TGCAGCGGGTCGGGACTTCCCACTGAAGCTTTCTTT,CSGSGLPTEAFF
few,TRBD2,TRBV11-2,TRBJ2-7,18,TGTGCCAGCAGCTTAGGGGGGACTAGCGGGAGGGCCGGGTACGAGCAGTACTTC,CASSLGGTSGRAGYEQYF
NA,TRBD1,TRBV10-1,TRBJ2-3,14,TGCGCCAGCAGGGGGGACAGGGAAACAGATACGCAGTATTTT,CASRGDRETDTQYF
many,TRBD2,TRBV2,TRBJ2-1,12,TGTGCCAGCAGTGGGACTAGCAATGAGCAGTTCTTC,CASSGTSNEQFF
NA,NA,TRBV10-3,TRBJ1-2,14,TGTGCCATCAGTGCGAAAGACGACAACTATGGCTACACCTTC,CAISAKDDNYGYTF
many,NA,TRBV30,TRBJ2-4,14,TGTGCCTGGAGTGAGGGGGGGGCCAAAAACATTCAGTACTTC,CAWSEGGAKNIQYF
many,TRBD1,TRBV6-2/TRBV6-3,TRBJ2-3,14,TGTGCCAGCAGCAGGACAGGGGTATCAGATACGCAGTATTTT,CASSRTGVSDTQYF
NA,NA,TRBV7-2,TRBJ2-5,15,TGTGCCAGCAGCCTCAGGGGCGCGGCCTTGAAGACCCAGTACTTC,CASSLRGAALKTQYF
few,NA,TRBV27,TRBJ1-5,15,TGTGCCAGCAGTTTAGGGGGGTTTAGCAATCAGCCCCAGCATTTT,CASSLGGFSNQPQHF
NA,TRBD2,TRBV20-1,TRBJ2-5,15,TGCAGTGCTAGATCACTGGCGGGAGGGTGGGAGACCCAGTACTTC,CSARSLAGGWETQYF
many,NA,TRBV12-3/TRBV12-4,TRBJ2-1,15,TGTGCCAGCAGTTTAGCGGGAGCGCACTACAATGAGCAGTTCTTC,CASSLAGAHYNEQFF
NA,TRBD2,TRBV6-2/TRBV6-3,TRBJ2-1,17,TGTGCCAGCAGTTTTTCCCATCCTAGCGGGAGTTACAATGAGCAGTTCTTC,CASSFSHPSGSYNEQFF
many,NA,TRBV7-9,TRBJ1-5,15,TGTGCCAGCAGCTTGGGGAGTATAGGCAATCAGCCCCAGCATTTT,CASSLGSIGNQPQHF
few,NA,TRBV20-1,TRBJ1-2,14,TGCAGTGCTAGAGATAAGGGGAATGGCTATGGCTACACCTTC,CSARDKGNGYGYTF
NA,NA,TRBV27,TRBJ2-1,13,TGTGCCAGCACTGAGGACAGAGGGAATGAGCAGTTCTTC,CASTEDRGNEQFF
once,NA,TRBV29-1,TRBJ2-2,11,TGCAGCGCCATCTACACCGGGGAGCTGTTTTTT,CSAIYTGELFF
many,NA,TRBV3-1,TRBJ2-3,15,TGTGCCAGCAGCCAAGATCTGGAGTCAAGGGATACGCAGTATTTT,CASSQDLESRDTQYF
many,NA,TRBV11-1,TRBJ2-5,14,TGTGCCAGCAGCTCGAGACGGGGGCAAGAGACCCAGTACTTC,CASSSRRGQETQYF
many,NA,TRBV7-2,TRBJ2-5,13,TGTGCCAGCAGCTCCGGTCCGGGAGAGACCCAGTACTTC,CASSSGPGETQYF
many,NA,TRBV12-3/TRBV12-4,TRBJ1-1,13,TGTGCCAGCACCAAGGGCCCGGAAATCGGAGCTTTCTTT,CASTKGPEIGAFF
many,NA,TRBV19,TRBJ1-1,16,TGTGCCAGTAGTATAGATGGGGCAGCCATGAACACTGAAGCTTTCTTT,CASSIDGAAMNTEAFF
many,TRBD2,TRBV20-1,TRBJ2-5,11,TGCAGCGGGAGGGCCGGAGAGACCCAGTACTTC,CSGRAGETQYF
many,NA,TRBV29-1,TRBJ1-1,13,TGCAGCGTTGGCAGACGGTTGAACACTGAAGCTTTCTTT,CSVGRRLNTEAFF
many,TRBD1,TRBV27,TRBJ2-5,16,TGTGCCAGCAGTTTACACCGGGACAGGGGCGGGGAGACCCAGTACTTC,CASSLHRDRGGETQYF
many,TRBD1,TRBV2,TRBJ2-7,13,TGTGCCAGCAGAAGGACAGGGCTCTACGAGCAGTACTTC,CASRRTGLYEQYF
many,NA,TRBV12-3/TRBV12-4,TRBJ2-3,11,TGTGCCAGCAGTTTACGTCTTACGCAGTATTTT,CASSLRLTQYF
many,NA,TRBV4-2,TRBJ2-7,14,TGTGCCAGCAGCCAAGATCAGGAGTCCTACGAGCAGTACTTC,CASSQDQESYEQYF
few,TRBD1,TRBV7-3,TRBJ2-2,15,TGTGCCAGCAGCTTAAGGGACAGGGGGGCCGGGGAGCTGTTTTTT,CASSLRDRGAGELFF
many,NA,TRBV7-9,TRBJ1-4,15,TGTGCCAGCAGCTTAACTACAGGATTTAATGAAAAACTGTTTTTT,CASSLTTGFNEKLFF
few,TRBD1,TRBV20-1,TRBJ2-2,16,TGCAGTGCTAGAGATTGGGGGACAGGGAATGACGGGGAGCTGTTTTTT,CSARDWGTGNDGELFF
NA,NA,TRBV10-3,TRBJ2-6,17,TGTGCCATCAGTGAGTTGCTTATGGGAACTGGGGCCAACGTCCTGACTTTC,CAISELLMGTGANVLTF
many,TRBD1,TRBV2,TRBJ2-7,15,TGCGCCAGCAGACTTTCGGGACAGGGCCACTACGAGCAGTACTTC,CASRLSGQGHYEQYF
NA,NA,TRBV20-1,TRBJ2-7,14,TGCAGTGCCGTATCTGGTGCCCGGGGATACGAGCAGTACTTC,CSAVSGARGYEQYF
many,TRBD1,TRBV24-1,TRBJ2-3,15,TGTGCCACCAGTGATCCGACTGAACAGGGGGATACGCAGTATTTT,CATSDPTEQGDTQYF
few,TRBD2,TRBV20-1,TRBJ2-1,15,TGCAGTGCTAGAGACGGTCTAGCGGGGCGCAATGAGCAGTTCTTC,CSARDGLAGRNEQFF
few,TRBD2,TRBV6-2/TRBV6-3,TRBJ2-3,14,TGTGCCAGCGGGACCAGCGGGAGATTGGATACGCAGTATTTT,CASGTSGRLDTQYF
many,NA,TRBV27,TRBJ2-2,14,TGTGCCAGCAGACGTTTCGCGAACACCGGGGAGCTGTTTTTT,CASRRFANTGELFF
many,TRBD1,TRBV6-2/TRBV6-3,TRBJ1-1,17,TGTGCCAGCAGGAGAACAGGGGGGTCCCCGGGGGATGCTGAAGCTTTCTTT,CASRRTGGSPGDAEAFF
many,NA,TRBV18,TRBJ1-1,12,TGTGCCAGCTCACCAGGGGGGGCTGAAGCTTTCTTT,CASSPGGAEAFF
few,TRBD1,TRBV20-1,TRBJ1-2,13,TGCAGTGCCCCCAGGGACAGGGGGTCGGGCTACACCTTC,CSAPRDRGSGYTF
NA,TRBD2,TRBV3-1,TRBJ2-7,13,TGTGCCAGCAGCCAGGGGACTAGCTGGGAGCAGTACTTC,CASSQGTSWEQYF
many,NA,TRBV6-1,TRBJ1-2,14,TGTGCCAGCAGTGAGGACGGGTTTGACTATGGCTACACCTTC,CASSEDGFDYGYTF